The T cell receptor (beta chain) described here comes from a study of OX40 agonist ivuxolimab in advanced cancers. Study overall: Hepatocellular carcinoma, melanoma, renal cell or head and neck cancer was diagnosed in the dose-escalation patients. Cohort: 65% to 90% men, mean age approximately 60, aged roughly 23 to 79.

The CDR3 has 15 residues. With V trimmed by 6 bases and J by 3 bases, 10 bases remained unmatched. From germline, CDR1 is MNHNY and CDR2 SVGAGI (reference sequence). Notes on this clone: Its antigen is currently unknown.

Overall study results and limits: More expanded clones were seen, on average, in CD8+ T cells than in CD4+.

Libraries were prepared by immunoSEQ multiplex PCR; TCRdb keeps only in-frame clonotypes and omits some of them. The profile covers approximately 100,000 clones, with about 91% appearing a single time and about 0.31% taken by the ten largest. The chain is built from TRBV6-6 and TRBJ2-7; 8 positions agree with TRBD1. This receptor was taken from an adult with an advanced solid tumor such as melanoma, head and neck, liver or kidney cancer. The sample in question was CD4+ or CD8+ T cells sorted from blood, obtained in a trial of the OX40 agonist ivuxolimab. The CDR3 DNA reads as TGTGCCAGCAGGCCCGGGACAGGTCCTCGCTACGAGCAGTACTTC. Translated, it gives CASRPGTGPRYEQYF.